This T cell receptor (beta chain) was captured in a study of T cells after posttransplantation cyclophosphamide. Findings of the study overall: Blood and skin or GI T cell repertoires showed limited TRB overlap. After PTCy, TRB diversity resembled that of CNI/methotrexate controls.

The CDR3 consists of 14 residues. Germline-derived CDR1 and CDR2 are LNHDA and SQIVND (reference sequence). The V and J ends lost 7 bases and 0 bases respectively, with 9 bases between them. Assay: immunoSEQ multiplex PCR; the TCRdb copy retains only in-frame clones and omits some. The sample contains fewer than 40,000 clones, none of them singletons. This clone was counted at least ten times. What it binds is not known. Sequenced sample: PBMCs. This clonotype was sampled from a woman aged 25 to 39 in good health and a related stem cell transplant donor. The chain employs TRBV19 and TRBJ1-4, with D perhaps TRBD1 (5 bases). The CDR3 region is CASTPTATNEKLFF. CDR3 DNA: TGTGCCAGTACCCCGACAGCAACTAATGAAAAACTGTTTTTT.